A single TCR beta chain is shown here with its context. This sample was included in a study of cytomegalovirus exposure and HLA in healthy donors. This CDR3 has 14 amino acids. V was shortened by 3 bases and J by 8 bases, with 13 bases between the two germline ends. CDR1 and CDR2 from the germline V gene are SEHNR and FQNEAQ (reference sequence). 13 Jbeta primers and 60 Vbeta primers were used for the PCR. Using immunoSEQ multiplex PCR, the repertoire was profiled, and TCRdb retains in-frame clones only, with some absent. The sample consists of 130,000 to 150,000 clones, 75% to 85% of them appearing once.

What was sequenced was PBMCs. The source of this sequence is a woman younger than 35 in good health and CMV-seropositive. This chain joins TRBV7-9 and TRBJ1-4, with a tentative D call TRBD1 (5 bases). This chain's CDR3 is CASSLAGRLEKLFF. CDR3 bases: TGTGCCAGCAGCTTGGCAGGGCGGTTAGAAAAACTGTTTTTT.